This is a list of T cell receptor beta chains from one sample in a study of blood T cell repertoires in COVID-19. Clones were read by immunoSEQ multiplex PCR, and TCRdb kept only the in-frame ones, dropping some. The data contain 200,000 to 300,000 clones, 88% of them seen just once; the ten biggest clones take up 0.65% to 0.8%. The specimen sequenced was peripheral blood. The receptors stem from a human donor in a cohort sampled during active COVID-19. Each CDR3 is given with its conserved first and last residue. A D gene is named only where the DNA matches it firmly. A clone size is listed for some rows: how often the clone was seen (once, few, many), or a class if it is expanded.

once	TRBJ1-4	-	TRBV6-6	TGTGCCAGCAGTTACCGGGGGAGGTATGAAAAACTGTTTTTT	CASSYRGRYEKLFF
-	TRBJ1-1	-	TRBV30	TGTGCCTGGAGAGGAAACAGGGCACTTAACACTGAAGCTTTCTTT	CAWRGNRALNTEAFF
-	TRBJ1-4	-	TRBV12-3/TRBV12-4	TGTGCCAGCAGTTTAGGGGAGGGGGTGAAACTGTTTTTT	CASSLGEGVKLFF
once	TRBJ2-3	-	TRBV19	TGTGCCAGTAGTATAGACGGGACTCCCCGAGATACGCAGTATTTT	CASSIDGTPRDTQYF
-	TRBJ2-1	TRBD1	TRBV27	TGTGCCAGCAGCCAACTAGGACAGGGAAGCAATGAGCAGTTCTTC	CASSQLGQGSNEQFF
once	TRBJ1-5	TRBD1	TRBV11-2	TGTGCCAGCAGCTTAGCGGGGACAGCTAATCAGCCCCAGCATTTT	CASSLAGTANQPQHF
-	TRBJ1-4	-	TRBV28	TGTGCCAGCAGTCGTCGGGGGGGCCCCGCGACAGAAAAACTGTTTTTT	CASSRRGGPATEKLFF
-	TRBJ2-6	-	TRBV7-8	TGTGCCAGCGCGGGTAAGGCTGGGGCCAACGTCCTGACTTTC	CASAGKAGANVLTF
-	TRBJ1-1	-	TRBV19	TGTGCCAGTAGTATAAGGGGCCTTAACACTGAAGCTTTCTTT	CASSIRGLNTEAFF
once	TRBJ2-7	-	TRBV5-4	TGTGCCAGCAGCCCTGGACAGAGTTCCTACGAGCAGTACTTC	CASSPGQSSYEQYF
few	TRBJ1-6	-	TRBV2	TGTGCCAGCAGTGTAGTTTCGTTCCTCCACTTT	CASSVVSFLHF
-	TRBJ2-3	-	TRBV6-6	TGTGCCAGCAGTTACACGCGGGACACAGATACGCAGTATTTT	CASSYTRDTDTQYF
-	TRBJ2-7	-	TRBV15	TGTGCCACCAGGATCCAGGGGAGGGGCGATTACGAGCAGTACTTC	CATRIQGRGDYEQYF
-	TRBJ2-7	-	TRBV5-3	TGTGCCAGAAGCTTGTTACGGGATTCCGCCTACGAGCAGTACTTC	CARSLLRDSAYEQYF
-	TRBJ2-7	TRBD1	TRBV6-5	TGTGCCAGCAGTCCGCCGGACAGGGGGCGGTACGAGCAGTACTTC	CASSPPDRGRYEQYF
-	TRBJ2-7	-	TRBV6-2/TRBV6-3	TGTGCCAGCAGCCTCAACAGGGAGACGTACTTC	CASSLNRETYF
-	TRBJ1-5	-	TRBV7-7	TGTGCCAGCAGCTTAGGGCAGGAGCCGTTCGGGGGACAGCCCCAGCATTTT	CASSLGQEPFGGQPQHF
-	TRBJ2-1	-	TRBV6-5	TGTGCCAGCAGTTACTCTGGACAGTTTAACAATGAGCAGTTCTTC	CASSYSGQFNNEQFF
-	TRBJ1-1	TRBD1	TRBV4-1	TGCGCCAGCAGCCAAGTACAGGGACAGGAGCTTCCTGAAGCTTTCTTT	CASSQVQGQELPEAFF
-	TRBJ2-7	TRBD1	TRBV4-3	TGCGCCAGCAGCCCCACAGGGGTGGGATCCTACGAGCAGTACTTC	CASSPTGVGSYEQYF
-	TRBJ2-2	TRBD2	TRBV7-3	TGTGCCAGCAGCCCGGTCCGGAGCGGGAGAACGGGCACCGGGGAGCTGTTTTTT	CASSPVRSGRTGTGELFF
-	TRBJ2-7	TRBD2	TRBV3-1/TRBV3-2	TGTGCCAGCAGCCAGGGACTAGCGGGCTACGAGCAGTACTTC	CASSQGLAGYEQYF
once	TRBJ1-1	TRBD1	TRBV19	TGTGCCAGTAGTATAGGATCGAGGGTAAGCTTCAGGGGGCGTTCGATGAACACTGAAGCTTTCTTT	CASSIGSRVSFRGRSMNTEAFF
few	TRBJ2-5	-	TRBV27	TGTGCCAGCAGTTTATATGCTCTAGCAGGAGAGACCCAGTACTTC	CASSLYALAGETQYF
-	TRBJ2-5	TRBD2	TRBV6-2/TRBV6-3	TGTGCCAGCAGTTACGCGACTAGCGGGAACCTAGAGACCCAGTACTTC	CASSYATSGNLETQYF
-	TRBJ2-7	-	TRBV12-3/TRBV12-4	TGTGCCAGCAGTTTAACGGTCGGCGAGCAGTACTTC	CASSLTVGEQYF
-	TRBJ2-2	-	TRBV5-4	TGTGCCAGCAGCTTGGTTCTAGAAGGGGAGCTGTTTTTT	CASSLVLEGELFF
-	TRBJ2-5	TRBD2	TRBV10-3	TGTGCCGCCCAGGGGACTAGCGGACAAGAGACCCAGTACTTC	CAAQGTSGQETQYF
-	TRBJ2-3	-	TRBV30	TGTGCCTGGGGAGGGGGGCTGACTTGGTATTTT	CAWGGGLTWYF
-	TRBJ2-7	-	TRBV19	TGTGCCAGTAGTATTGGACTAAGCGGATCCTACGAGCAGTACTTC	CASSIGLSGSYEQYF
-	TRBJ1-2	TRBD1	TRBV27	TGTGCCAGCAGTACCGCGCCAGGGGGCGCGAAAGGCTACACCTTC	CASSTAPGGAKGYTF
-	TRBJ2-5	-	TRBV19	TGTGCCAGTAGTATCTTCTACACAGTGGAAGAGACCCAGTACTTC	CASSIFYTVEETQYF
-	TRBJ2-7	-	TRBV4-1	TGCGCCAGCAGCCCCGTCGCCGGGGTCTACGAGCAGTACTTC	CASSPVAGVYEQYF
-	TRBJ2-6	TRBD2	TRBV24-1	TGTGCCACCGCCCCGGGGGGAGAATCTGGGGCCAACGTCCTGACTTTC	CATAPGGESGANVLTF
-	TRBJ1-2	-	TRBV27	TGTGCCAGCAGTTTAACACAGTACTATGGCTACACCTTC	CASSLTQYYGYTF
few	TRBJ2-3	-	TRBV10-1	TGCGCCAGCAACCGACAGCCTACAGATACGCAGTATTTT	CASNRQPTDTQYF
-	TRBJ1-1	-	TRBV10-3	TGTGCCATCCGTCCGGGAGGAGACACTGAAGCTTTCTTT	CAIRPGGDTEAFF
once	TRBJ2-3	-	TRBV13	TGTGCCAGCAGTTTCGACAGGGGGCTAGCGGGAGACGGTGCAGATACGCAGTATTTT	CASSFDRGLAGDGADTQYF
-	TRBJ2-2	-	TRBV5-4	TGTGCCAGCAGCTTGGCCAGGGCCAACACCGGGGAGCTGTTTTTT	CASSLARANTGELFF
-	TRBJ2-7	TRBD1	TRBV27	TGTGCCAGCAGTATCTCACCCTATGGACAGGGGAGCTCCTACGAGCAGTACTTC	CASSISPYGQGSSYEQYF
once	TRBJ2-5	TRBD1	TRBV7-9	TGTGCCAGCAGCCCGCGGACAGGGAGGTACCAAGAGACCCAGTACTTC	CASSPRTGRYQETQYF